The 8 T cell receptor beta chains listed next were all sequenced from one sample in a study of cytomegalovirus exposure and HLA in healthy donors. With 60 Vbeta and 13 Jbeta primers, the PCR was carried out. Assay used: immunoSEQ multiplex PCR; TCRdb lists only in-frame clones, some missing. Its table lists about 160,000 clones. The sequencing sample was made of PBMCs. Receptors originate from a man aged 25-40 years in good health and CMV-seronegative.

This rearrangement joins TRBV5-3 to TRBJ2-1, with 8 bases lining up with TRBD2. TRBV5-3 is annotated as an ORF whose role is uncertain. CDR3 length: 14 residues. V was pared by 6 bases and J by 6 bases, with 8 bases of the junction left unmatched. The CDR3 reads CARMGTGGCNEQFF. As DNA, the CDR3 is TGTGCCAGAATGGGGACGGGAGGGTGCAATGAGCAGTTCTTC.

V is TRBV5-1 and J is TRBJ2-5; maybe TRBD1 (6 bases). Germline-derived CDR1 and CDR2 are SGHRS and YFSETQ. The CDR3 sequence is 15 residues long. Trimming pared 1 base from V and 2 bases from J, leaving 12 bases between. The CDR3 region is CASSLRNRGQETQYF. CDR3 nucleotide sequence: TGCGCCAGCAGCTTGAGGAATAGGGGGCAAGAGACCCAGTACTTC.

The chain carries TRBV7-3 and TRBJ2-7, with 7 bases aligning to TRBD2. V lost 2 bases, J lost 3 bases, and 19 bases stayed unmatched. The length of the CDR3 is 19 residues. Germline V gene sequence: CDR1 SGHTA, CDR2 FQGTGA. CDR3 protein: CASSLPPPRLRETSYEQYF. CDR3 in DNA: TGTGCCAGCAGCTTACCCCCTCCCCGTTTGCGGGAGACAAGCTACGAGCAGTACTTC.

This chain joins TRBV16 and TRBJ1-5; possibly TRBD1 for D (6 bases). Trimming left V 3 bases short and J 7 bases short, with 13 bases between. Looked up from germline, CDR1 is KGHSY and CDR2 is FQNENV. This CDR3 is built from 14 residues. The CDR3 nucleotides read TGTGCCAGCAGCCAGTTTACAGGGAAACAGCCCCAGCATTTT. Residues: CASSQFTGKQPQHF.

The V call is TRBV6-6, the J call TRBJ2-3; D is uncertain. Trimming took 6 bases from V and 5 from J, leaving 12 bases between them. Germline loops: CDR1 MNHNY, CDR2 SVGAGI (reference sequence). This CDR3 contains 13 residues. The CDR3 nucleotides are TGTGCCAGCAGCCTTCCCGGAGAAGATACGCAGTATTTT. It specifies CASSLPGEDTQYF.

On this clone itself: Other DNA sequences in this specimen translate into the identical CDR3. The chain is built from TRBV18 and TRBJ2-7, with a possible D match to TRBD1 (5 bases). CDR3 length equals 12 residues. Germline V gene data show CDR1 as KGHSH and CDR2 as LQKENI. V lost 6 bases to trimming and J lost 3 bases, with 9 bases between them. CDR3 protein: CASSQDSYEQYF. Here the CDR3 DNA reads TGTGCCAGCTCCCAAGACAGCTACGAGCAGTACTTC.

The V gene is TRBV7-6, the J gene TRBJ2-2; TRBD2 matches 7 bases. Germline V lookup: CDR1 SGHVS, CDR2 FNYEAQ. The CDR3 length is 15 residues. Losses at the gene ends were 1 base for V and 4 bases for J; bases not matched to a gene: 3. CDR3: CASSLGGSITGELFF. CDR3 coding DNA: TGTGCCAGCAGCTTAGGCGGGAGTATCACCGGGGAGCTGTTTTTT.

V and J are TRBV27 and TRBJ2-3, with D uncertain. CDR1 and CDR2 from the germline V gene are MNHEY and SMNVEV (reference sequence). CDR3 size: 16 residues. V shed 4 bases and J shed 1 base, with 15 bases lying between them. Here the CDR3 reads CASSYSGALGTDTQYF. CDR3 nucleotide sequence: TGTGCCAGCAGTTATTCGGGTGCGTTGGGCACAGATACGCAGTATTTT.